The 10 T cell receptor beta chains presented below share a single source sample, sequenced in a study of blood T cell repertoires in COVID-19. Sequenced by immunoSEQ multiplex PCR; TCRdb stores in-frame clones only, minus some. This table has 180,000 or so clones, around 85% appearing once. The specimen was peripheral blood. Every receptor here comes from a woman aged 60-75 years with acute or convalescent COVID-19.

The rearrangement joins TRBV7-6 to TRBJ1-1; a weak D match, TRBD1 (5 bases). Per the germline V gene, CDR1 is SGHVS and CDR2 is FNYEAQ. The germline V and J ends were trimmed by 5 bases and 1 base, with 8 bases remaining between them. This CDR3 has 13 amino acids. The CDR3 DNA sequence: TGTGCCAGCAGCCGAGACAGGAACACTGAAGCTTTCTTT. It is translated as CASSRDRNTEAFF.

The CDR3 DNA is TGTGCCAGCACCTCCCAACAGGGAAACACTGAAGCTTTCTTT. As protein: CASTSQQGNTEAFF. The chain combines TRBV27 with TRBJ1-1, with a possible D match to TRBD1 (6 bases). Trimming took 7 bases from V and 2 from J, leaving 14 bases between them. The CDR3 is made up of 14 amino acids. Germline V gives CDR1 MNHEY, CDR2 SMNVEV (reference sequence).

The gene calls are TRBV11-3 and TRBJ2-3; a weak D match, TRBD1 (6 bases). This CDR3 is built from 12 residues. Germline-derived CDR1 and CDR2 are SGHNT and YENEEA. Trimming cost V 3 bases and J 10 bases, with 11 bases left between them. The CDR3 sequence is CASSFSGAAQYF. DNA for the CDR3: TGTGCCAGCAGCTTCTCAGGGGCGGCGCAGTATTTT.

CDR3 protein: CASSSAGTSGDTQYF. The CDR3 DNA is TGTGCCAGTAGTAGCGCCGGGACTAGCGGAGATACGCAGTATTTT. The chain carries TRBV19 and TRBJ2-3; TRBD2 agrees at 11 bases. From germline, CDR1 is LNHDA and CDR2 SQIVND (reference sequence). The junction had 5 bases not matched to a gene; V was cut back by 4 bases and J by 5 bases. The CDR3 is made up of 15 amino acids. The full variable domain, completed using reference TRBV19 and TRBJ2-3, is DGGITQSPKYLFRKEGQNVTLSCEQNLNHDAMYWYRQDPGQGLRLIYYSQIVNDFQKGDIAEGYSVSREKKESFPLTVTSAQKNPTAFYLCASSSAGTSGDTQYFGPGTRLTVL.

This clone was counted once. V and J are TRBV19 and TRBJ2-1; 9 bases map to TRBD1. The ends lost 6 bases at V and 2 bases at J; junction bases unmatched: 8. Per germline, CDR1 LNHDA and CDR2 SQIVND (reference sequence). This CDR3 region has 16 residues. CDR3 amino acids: CASRTRQGGPYNEQFF. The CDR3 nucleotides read TGTGCCAGTAGAACCAGACAGGGGGGGCCCTACAATGAGCAGTTCTTC.

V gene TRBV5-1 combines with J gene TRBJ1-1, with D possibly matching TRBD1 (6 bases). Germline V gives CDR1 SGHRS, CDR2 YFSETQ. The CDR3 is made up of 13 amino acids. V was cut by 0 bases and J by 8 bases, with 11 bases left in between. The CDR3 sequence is CASSLGGQREAFF. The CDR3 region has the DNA TGCGCCAGCAGCTTGGGGGGACAAAGAGAAGCTTTCTTT.

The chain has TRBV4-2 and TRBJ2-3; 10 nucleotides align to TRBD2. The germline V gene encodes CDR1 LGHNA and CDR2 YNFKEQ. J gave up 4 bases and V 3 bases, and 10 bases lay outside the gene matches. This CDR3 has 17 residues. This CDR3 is CASSQAGSGRGADTQYF. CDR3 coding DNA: TGTGCCAGCAGCCAGGCGGGCAGCGGGAGGGGGGCAGATACGCAGTATTTT.

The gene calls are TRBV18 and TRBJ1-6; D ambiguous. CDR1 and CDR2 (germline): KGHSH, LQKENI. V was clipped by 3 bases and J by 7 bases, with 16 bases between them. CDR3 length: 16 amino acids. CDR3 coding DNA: TGTGCCAGCTCACCTCAAGAGATACAGCAAAATTCACCCCTCCACTTT. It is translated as CASSPQEIQQNSPLHF. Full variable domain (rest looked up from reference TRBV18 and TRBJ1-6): NAGVMQNPRHLVRRRGQEARLRCSPMKGHSHVYWYRQLPEEGLKFMVYLQKENIIDESGMPKERFSAEFPKEGPSILRIQQVVRGDSAAYFCASSPQEIQQNSPLHFGNGTRLTVT.

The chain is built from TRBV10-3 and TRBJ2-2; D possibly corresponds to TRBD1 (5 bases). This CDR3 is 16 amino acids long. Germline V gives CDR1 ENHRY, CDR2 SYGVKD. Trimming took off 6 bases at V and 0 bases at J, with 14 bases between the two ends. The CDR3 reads CAISLDSAANTGELFF. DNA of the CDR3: TGTGCCATCAGCCTCGACAGCGCCGCGAACACCGGGGAGCTGTTTTTT.

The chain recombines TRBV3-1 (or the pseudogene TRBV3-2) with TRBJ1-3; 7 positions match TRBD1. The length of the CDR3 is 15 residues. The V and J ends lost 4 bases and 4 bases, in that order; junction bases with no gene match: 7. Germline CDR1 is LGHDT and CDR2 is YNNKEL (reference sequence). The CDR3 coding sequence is TGTGCCAGCAGCCTTACACCGGGACAGGGAAACACCATATATTTT. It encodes CASSLTPGQGNTIYF.